This entry lists 29 T cell receptor beta chains sequenced from one sample in a study of blood T cell repertoires in COVID-19. Here immunoSEQ multiplex PCR was the method, and the copy in TCRdb shows in-frame clones only, minus some. Seen here are fewer than 95,000 clones, roughly 70% observed once, and the top ten hold roughly 14%. Sequenced material: peripheral blood. These receptors were taken from a woman older than 75 with acute or convalescent COVID-19.

This clone has a handful of counts. One end of the junction does not line up with germline, which may come from a read error. CDR3 loop: CAWSPRTGLVGF. The CDR3 nucleotides are TGTGCCTGGAGTCCCCGGACAGGCCTAGTTGGCTTC. This chain uses TRBV30 with TRBJ1-2, with TRBD1 identical over 7 bases. There are 12 residues in the CDR3. Germline loops: CDR1 GTSNPN, CDR2 SVGIG (reference sequence).

The chain has TRBV9 and TRBJ2-3, with 9 bases aligning to TRBD2. V was clipped by 0 bases and J by 2 bases; unmatched bases: 7. CDR1 and CDR2 from the germline V gene are SGDLS and YYNGEE. The length of the CDR3 is 17 residues. CDR3: CASSVGSGGPYTDTQYF. The CDR3 nucleotides read TGTGCCAGCAGCGTAGGTAGCGGGGGACCCTACACAGATACGCAGTATTTT.

This clone showed up just once. The rearrangement links TRBV11-2 to TRBJ2-6, with D perhaps matching TRBD1 (6 bases). The CDR3 totals 18 residues. V lost 2 bases, J lost 10 bases, and 24 bases lay in between. Per the germline V gene, CDR1 is SGHAT and CDR2 is FQNNGV. CDR3 amino acids: CASSLTTGLGPASNVLTF. Here the CDR3 DNA reads TGTGCCAGCAGCTTAACTACAGGGCTAGGGCCGGCTTCAAACGTCCTGACTTTC.

The gene calls are TRBV14 and TRBJ2-1; 12 bases are shared with TRBD2. The V gene's germline CDR1 is SGHDN and CDR2 FVKESK. V shed 1 base, J shed 1 base, and the junction held 5 bases outside the gene matches. The CDR3 consists of 18 residues. CDR3 nucleotides: TGTGCCAGCAGCCAAGGATCTAGCGGGGGGGCTTCCTACAATGAGCAGTTCTTC. Amino acids: CASSQGSSGGASYNEQFF.

The J gene is TRBJ2-1, the V gene TRBV15; possible D gene TRBD2, 6 bases. The CDR3 is 14 residues long. The germline gives CDR1 LNHNV, CDR2 YYDKDF (reference sequence). V gave up 3 bases and J gave up 12 bases, with 18 bases separating them. CDR3 protein: CATSSDRLVVRQFF. The CDR3 DNA follows: TGTGCCACCAGCAGCGATCGACTAGTAGTTAGGCAGTTCTTC.

The chain links TRBV14 to TRBJ2-1, with TRBD2 matching 9 bases. Unmatched junction bases numbered 7, after V lost 5 bases and J lost 11 bases. Germline V gene sequence: CDR1 SGHDN, CDR2 FVKESK. CDR3 size: 13 residues. CDR3 nucleotide sequence: TGTGCCAGCAGCGATCGACTAGCGGAGAAGCAGTTCTTC. Amino acids: CASSDRLAEKQFF.

J is TRBJ1-1 and V is TRBV19; D unclear. The CDR3 has 13 residues. Germline lookup yields CDR1 LNHDA and CDR2 SQIVND (reference sequence). Trimming took 5 bases from V and 5 from J, leaving 12 bases between them. CDR3 nucleotides: TGTGCCAGTAGTTTAGCAGGAGGAACTGAAGCTTTCTTT. Its protein is CASSLAGGTEAFF.

This clone was found a few times. The V gene is TRBV19, the J gene TRBJ1-2; D perhaps matches TRBD1 (5 bases). Germline V gives CDR1 LNHDA, CDR2 SQIVND (reference sequence). The germline V and J ends were trimmed by 7 bases and 6 bases, with 15 bases remaining between them. The CDR3 runs to 13 residues. The chain's CDR3 is CASTGGRPHGYTF. The CDR3 DNA reads as TGTGCCAGTACCGGGGGGAGACCCCATGGCTACACCTTC.

The chain uses TRBV5-4 and TRBJ1-2, with 7 bases fitting TRBD1. Unmatched junction bases numbered 2, after V lost 2 bases and J lost 4 bases. Germline CDR1 and CDR2: SGHNT and YYREEE (reference sequence). CDR3 length: 13 residues. CDR3: CASSFGTAYGYTF. The CDR3 DNA reads as TGTGCCAGCAGCTTCGGGACAGCCTATGGCTACACCTTC.

J is TRBJ1-6 and V is TRBV7-5; TRBD1, the D gene given by the table, was not confirmed from the DNA. TRBV7-5 is shown as a pseudogene. The CDR3 has 16 amino acids. The CDR3 here is CARSLRGLDRNSPLHF. The CDR3 coding sequence is TGTGCCAGAAGCCTAAGGGGGCTAGACAGGAATTCACCCCTCCACTTT.

The chain employs TRBV3-1 (or the pseudogene TRBV3-2) and TRBJ2-7; TRBD1 might be the D (8 bases). CDR3 size: 16 residues. Germline values: CDR1 LGHDT, CDR2 YNNKEL (reference sequence). The V end lost 4 bases, the J end lost 4 bases, and 20 bases lay between the germline ends. As DNA, the CDR3 is TGTGCCAGCAGCCGCCAGGGGGCCCTAGCGGATTACGAGCAGTACTTC. Translation gives CASSRQGALADYEQYF.

The chain is built from TRBV6-4 and TRBJ1-1; 7 bases line up with TRBD1. The CDR3 is made up of 14 amino acids. The V segment lost 2 bases and the J segment 6 bases; nucleotides outside the gene matches: 6. Per germline, CDR1 MRHNA and CDR2 SNTAGT. The CDR3 reads CASSDTDRAAEAFF. The CDR3 DNA sequence: TGTGCCAGCAGTGACACCGACAGGGCGGCTGAAGCTTTCTTT.

The table lists this clone with a few counts. This chain joins TRBV10-3 and TRBJ1-2; 8 positions agree with TRBD1. CDR1 and CDR2 (germline): ENHRY, SYGVKD. CDR3 size: 14 residues. Losses at the gene ends were 5 bases for V and 5 bases for J; bases not matched to a gene: 7. Here the CDR3 DNA reads TGTGCCATCAGTTCGGGGACAGGAGGGTATGGCTACACCTTC. It specifies CAISSGTGGYGYTF.

V usage is TRBV6-5 and J usage is TRBJ2-7, with 7 bases identical to TRBD2. This CDR3 spans 14 amino acids. The germline V gene encodes CDR1 MNHEY and CDR2 SVGAGI. V lost 0 bases, J lost 3 bases, and 2 bases stayed unmatched. The CDR3 DNA reads TGTGCCAGCAGTTACTCCTGGGGGGGCTACGAGCAGTACTTC. Amino acids: CASSYSWGGYEQYF.

This chain links TRBV7-9 with TRBJ1-6, with D maybe TRBD1 (5 bases). The germline V gene encodes CDR1 SEHNR and CDR2 FQNEAQ (reference sequence). CDR3 length: 14 amino acids. V was clipped by 0 bases and J by 9 bases, with 9 bases between them. CDR3 coding DNA: TGTGCCAGCAGCTTAGCGGGGCGGGGTTCACCCCTCCACTTT. Translated: CASSLAGRGSPLHF.

This clone was observed a single time. This chain connects TRBV5-1 to TRBJ1-1, with 7 bases aligning to TRBD1. CDR3 length: 14 residues. The V gene's germline CDR1 is SGHRS and CDR2 YFSETQ. Trimming cost V 4 bases and J 5 bases; bases outside gene matches: 8. The CDR3 nucleotides read TGCGCCAGCAGCCCGACAGGGTCCGGGACTGAAGCTTTCTTT. This gives the protein CASSPTGSGTEAFF. The full variable domain, its missing parts supplied by reference TRBV5-1 and TRBJ1-1, is KAGVTQTPRYLIKTRGQQVTLSCSPISGHRSVSWYQQTPGQGLQFLFEYFSETQRNKGNFPGRFSGRQFSNSRSEMNVSTLELGDSALYLCASSPTGSGTEAFFGQGTRLTVV.

J is TRBJ1-5 and V is TRBV18; tentatively, D is TRBD1 (6 bases). The CDR3 extends over 17 amino acids. Germline CDR1 reads KGHSH; CDR2 reads LQKENI. V was shortened by 3 bases and J by 1 base, with 16 bases between the two germline ends. CDR3 bases: TGTGCCAGCTCACCGACACAGGGCGGTGGAAGCAATCAGCCCCAGCATTTT. This codes for CASSPTQGGGSNQPQHF.

V usage is TRBV19 and J usage is TRBJ2-7; 7 nucleotides match TRBD2. CDR3 length: 16 residues. Germline-derived CDR1 and CDR2 are LNHDA and SQIVND (reference sequence). Trimming took 4 bases from V and 1 from J; bases not matched to a gene: 10. The CDR3 sequence is CASSSYGTGGSYEQYF. CDR3 in DNA: TGTGCCAGTAGTAGTTACGGGACGGGGGGTTCCTACGAGCAGTACTTC.

The chain employs TRBV19 and TRBJ1-1; D may be TRBD1 (6 bases). The CDR3 has 13 amino acids. Germline V gives CDR1 LNHDA, CDR2 SQIVND (reference sequence). V lost 11 bases to trimming and J lost 7 bases, with 20 bases between them. The CDR3 loop reads CASLAQGSDEAFF. In nucleotides, the CDR3 is TGTGCCTCACTCGCGCAGGGGTCGGATGAAGCTTTCTTT.

This clone qualifies as medium-sized (0.01 to 0.1%). V is TRBV3-1 (or the pseudogene TRBV3-2) and J is TRBJ2-2, with D maybe TRBD1 (5 bases). This CDR3 has 14 amino acids. Germline-derived CDR1 and CDR2 are LGHDT and YNNKEL (reference sequence). V was clipped by 2 bases and J by 7 bases, with 11 bases between them. In nucleotides, the CDR3 is TGTGCCAGCAGCCAACAGGGAACCGGCGGGGAGCTGTTTTTT. Protein: CASSQQGTGGELFF.

This chain links TRBV19 with TRBJ1-2; D perhaps matches TRBD1 (6 bases). Trimming stripped 1 base from V and 1 base from J, with 13 bases between. CDR3 length equals 16 residues. The germline gives CDR1 LNHDA, CDR2 SQIVND (reference sequence). CDR3 region: CASSIATGHHNYGYTF. CDR3 in DNA: TGTGCCAGTAGTATAGCGACAGGCCACCATAACTATGGCTACACCTTC. The variable domain in full, completed from reference TRBV19 and TRBJ1-2, reads DGGITQSPKYLFRKEGQNVTLSCEQNLNHDAMYWYRQDPGQGLRLIYYSQIVNDFQKGDIAEGYSVSREKKESFPLTVTSAQKNPTAFYLCASSIATGHHNYGYTFGSGTRLTVV.

This sequence joins TRBV18 and TRBJ1-4; D perhaps matches TRBD1 (6 bases). The V gene's germline CDR1 is KGHSH and CDR2 LQKENI. Trimming pared 3 bases from V and 8 bases from J, leaving 16 bases between. CDR3 length: 15 amino acids. In nucleotides, the CDR3 is TGTGCCAGCTCACCCTCGAGAGGGGGTGGAGAAAAACTGTTTTTT. Translating it yields CASSPSRGGGEKLFF.

The count of this clone is one. The chain is built from TRBV9 and TRBJ1-3; D remains ambiguous. The V gene's germline CDR1 is SGDLS and CDR2 YYNGEE. V was cut by 0 bases and J by 0 bases, with 7 bases left in between. This CDR3 is built from 15 residues. Written as DNA, the CDR3 is TGTGCCAGCAGCGTAGGAACAAGCTCTGGAAACACCATATATTTT. As protein: CASSVGTSSGNTIYF. Filled out from reference TRBV9 and TRBJ1-3, the complete variable domain reads DSGVTQTPKHLITATGQRVTLRCSPRSGDLSVYWYQQSLDQGLQFLIQYYNGEERAKGNILERFSAQQFPDLHSELNLSSLELGDSALYFCASSVGTSSGNTIYFGEGSWLTVV.

V and J are TRBV9 and TRBJ2-1; no clear D. V was trimmed by 1 base and J by 6 bases, leaving 8 bases between them. The CDR3 is 13 amino acids. Per the germline V gene, CDR1 is SGDLS and CDR2 is YYNGEE. The CDR3 spells CASSVSQLNEQFF. As DNA, the CDR3 is TGTGCCAGCAGCGTATCGCAACTCAATGAGCAGTTCTTC.

This rearrangement joins TRBV7-6 to TRBJ2-2, with D uncertain. Trimming cost V 5 bases and J 6 bases, with 7 bases left between them. The CDR3 loop spans 12 amino acids. Germline V lookup: CDR1 SGHVS, CDR2 FNYEAQ. In DNA, the CDR3 is TGTGCCAGCAGCCCCCGGTCCGGGGAGCTGTTTTTT. Translated, it gives CASSPRSGELFF.

J is TRBJ1-4 and V is TRBV11-2, with 7 bases identical to TRBD1. J was trimmed by 4 bases and V by 7 bases; bases with no gene match: 6. This CDR3 has 14 residues. Germline V gene data show CDR1 as SGHAT and CDR2 as FQNNGV. DNA for the CDR3: TGTGCCAGCACCGAGACAGGGAGTAATGAAAAACTGTTTTTT. It translates to CASTETGSNEKLFF.

This chain joins TRBV5-5 and TRBJ2-5, with 9 positions matching TRBD2. There are 16 residues in the CDR3. Unmatched junction bases numbered 11, after V lost 3 bases and J lost 5 bases. Germline lookup yields CDR1 SGHKS and CDR2 YYEKEE (reference sequence). The CDR3 reads CASSSRSGGMIETQYF. The CDR3 DNA reads TGTGCCAGCAGCTCAAGAAGCGGGGGGATGATCGAGACCCAGTACTTC. The full variable domain, in which reference TRBV5-5 and TRBJ2-5 provide the parts outside the CDR3, is DAGVTQSPTHLIKTRGQQVTLRCSPISGHKSVSWYQQVLGQGPQFIFQYYEKEERGRGNFPDRFSARQFPNYSSELNVNALLLGDSALYLCASSSRSGGMIETQYFGPGTRLLVL.

In its sample, this clone was seen a few times. This chain joins TRBV18 and TRBJ2-2; 8 bases are shared with TRBD1. The CDR3 extends over 15 amino acids. CDR1 and CDR2 from the germline V gene are KGHSH and LQKENI. The junction had 6 bases not matched to a gene; V was cut back by 5 bases and J by 4 bases. The CDR3 spells CASSRTGTGTGELFF. Here the CDR3 DNA reads TGTGCCAGCTCAAGAACCGGGACAGGCACCGGGGAGCTGTTTTTT.

V usage is TRBV5-5 and J usage is TRBJ1-5; D is unresolved. The CDR3 is 13 amino acids. The germline CDR1 and CDR2 sequences are SGHKS and YYEKEE (reference sequence). Trimming cost V 5 bases and J 6 bases, with 12 bases left between them. The CDR3 nucleotides read TGTGCCAGCAGTTCCGACCAGGTTCAGCCCCAGCATTTT. It is translated as CASSSDQVQPQHF.